This TCR beta chain was recovered during a study of T-cell reconstitution after alpha-beta-depleted transplantation in children. Germline CDR1 is ENHRY and CDR2 is SYGVKD. The CDR3 runs 14 residues. Trimming took 2 bases from V and 1 from J, leaving 8 bases between them. The authors prepared the TCRbeta library with unique molecular identifiers. Each CDR3 protein is one row after TCRdb ran MiXCR on the PCR reads. In the table there are 210,000 or so distinct CDR3 sequences, approximately 9.5% of which are singletons. The sample here was PBMCs from the stem cell graft donor, taken from the stem cell graft. The receptor's source is a human donor who donated a stem cell graft to a child with acute lymphoblastic leukemia. The V and J genes are TRBV10-3 and TRBJ2-5; D gene unclear. CDR3 residues: CAISEARLQETQYF. Written as DNA, the CDR3 is TGTGCCATCAGTGAGGCCAGGCTCCAAGAGACCCAGTACTTC.